The clone carrying this TCR beta chain was seen many times. TCRdb fed the 5' RACE reads into MiXCR, producing one record per CDR3 protein. The sample has over 90,000 distinct CDR3 sequences, roughly 14% seen once. The sample is drawn from a study of early T cells in non-severe SARS-CoV-2 infection. The TCR was taken from an adult who was a healthcare worker with PCR-confirmed SARS-CoV-2 infection or an uninfected control (not recorded which). Sequenced input: whole blood.

CDR3 bases: TGCGCCAGCAGTATGGGACAGGCTGGCGAGCAGTACTTC. The encoded protein is CASSMGQAGEQYF. This chain joins TRBV10-2 and TRBJ2-7, with TRBD1 matching over 8 bases. Germline V gene lookup returns CDR1 WSHSY and CDR2 SAAADI. The V segment lost 5 bases and the J segment 6 bases; nucleotides outside the gene matches: 6. The CDR3 is 13 amino acids.